The 2 T cell receptor beta chains below come from one sample, sequenced in a study of shared clonotypes between healthy human individuals (dated by TCRdb to between 2020 and 2021). The method behind the library was the immunoSEQ multiplex PCR assay. This immuneACCESS table, as held by TCRdb, lists in-frame sequences with V and J called but not all clones. Of the missing ones, under half trace to an unresolved V gene in checked studies; the others have no known cause. The sample table lists 2 million or so clones, around 95% of them with a count of one. The ten largest account for 0.1% to 0.15% of the sample. The sample comprised naive CD4+ T cells sorted from blood. The label giving this sample's cell subset or site can be read as: CD45RA+ positively selected. These receptors all come from a man between 18 and 35 years old in good health.

This chain joins TRBV7-9 and TRBJ2-1, with 7 bases fitting TRBD2. Germline V lookup: CDR1 SEHNR, CDR2 FQNEAQ (reference sequence). V shed 2 bases, J shed 6 bases, and the junction held 4 bases outside the gene matches. The CDR3 covers 14 residues. DNA for the CDR3: TGTGCCAGCAGCTTAAAGAGGGAGGGCAATGAGCAGTTCTTC. Its protein is CASSLKREGNEQFF.

This clone was seen a single time. The sample carries other DNA sequences with the same CDR3. The rearrangement uses TRBV4-2 and TRBJ2-5; 7 bases are shared with TRBD2. In germline, CDR1 is LGHNA, CDR2 YNFKEQ. Trimming removed 1 base from V and 1 base from J; junction bases left unmatched: 0. This CDR3 spans 14 amino acids. The CDR3 protein is CASSQGGGQETQYF. CDR3 in DNA: TGTGCCAGCAGCCAAGGGGGGGGCCAAGAGACCCAGTACTTC.